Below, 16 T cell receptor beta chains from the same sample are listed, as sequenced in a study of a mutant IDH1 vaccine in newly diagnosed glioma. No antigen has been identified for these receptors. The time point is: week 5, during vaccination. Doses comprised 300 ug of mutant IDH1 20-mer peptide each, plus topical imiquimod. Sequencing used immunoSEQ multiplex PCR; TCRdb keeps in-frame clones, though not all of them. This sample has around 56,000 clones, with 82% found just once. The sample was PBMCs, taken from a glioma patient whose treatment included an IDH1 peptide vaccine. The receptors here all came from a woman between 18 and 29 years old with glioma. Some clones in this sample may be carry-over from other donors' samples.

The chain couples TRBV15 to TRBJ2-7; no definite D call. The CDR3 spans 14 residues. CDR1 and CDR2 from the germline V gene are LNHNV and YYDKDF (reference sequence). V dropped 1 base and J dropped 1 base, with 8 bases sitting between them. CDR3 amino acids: CATSRAAVSYEQYF. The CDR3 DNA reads TGTGCCACCAGCAGAGCTGCCGTTTCCTACGAGCAGTACTTC.

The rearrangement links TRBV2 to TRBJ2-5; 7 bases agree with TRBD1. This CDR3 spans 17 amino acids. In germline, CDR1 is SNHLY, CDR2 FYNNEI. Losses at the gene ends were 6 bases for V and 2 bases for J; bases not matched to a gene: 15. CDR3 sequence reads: CASRSGQATRRQETQYF. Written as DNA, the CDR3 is TGTGCCAGCAGGAGCGGACAGGCCACTCGTCGACAAGAGACCCAGTACTTC.

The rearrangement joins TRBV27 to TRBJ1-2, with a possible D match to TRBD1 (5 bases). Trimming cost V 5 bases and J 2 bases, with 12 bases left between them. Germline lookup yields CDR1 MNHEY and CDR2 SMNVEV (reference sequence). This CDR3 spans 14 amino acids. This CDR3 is CASSPLGGNYGYTF. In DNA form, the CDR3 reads TGTGCCAGCAGTCCCCTTGGGGGGAACTATGGCTACACCTTC.

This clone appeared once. The CDR3 region is CASSLNQLAPTYNEQFF. DNA for the CDR3: TGTGCCAGCAGCTTAAACCAACTAGCGCCCACGTACAATGAGCAGTTCTTC. The gene calls are TRBV11-3 and TRBJ2-1; 7 nucleotides agree with TRBD2. CDR1 is SGHNT, CDR2 YENEEA, per germline. V dropped 2 bases and J dropped 4; count of bases not matched to a gene: 11. This CDR3 has 17 amino acids.

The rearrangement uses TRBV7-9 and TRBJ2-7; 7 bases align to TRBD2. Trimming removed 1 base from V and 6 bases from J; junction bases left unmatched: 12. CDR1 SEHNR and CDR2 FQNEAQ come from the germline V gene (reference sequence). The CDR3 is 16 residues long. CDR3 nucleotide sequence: TGTGCCAGCAGCTTAGGAGTCTCTAGCGGTGGTGGCGAGCAGTACTTC. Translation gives CASSLGVSSGGGEQYF. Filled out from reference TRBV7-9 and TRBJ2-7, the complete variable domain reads DTGVSQNPRHKITKRGQNVTFRCDPISEHNRLYWYRQTLGQGPEFLTYFQNEAQLEKSRLLSDRFSAERPKGSFSTLEIQRTEQGDSAMYLCASSLGVSSGGGEQYFGPGTRLTVT.

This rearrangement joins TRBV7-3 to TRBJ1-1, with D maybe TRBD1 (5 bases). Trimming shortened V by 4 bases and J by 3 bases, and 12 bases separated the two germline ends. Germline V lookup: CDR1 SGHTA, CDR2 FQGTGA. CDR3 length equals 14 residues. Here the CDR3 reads CASSSQWGDTEAFF. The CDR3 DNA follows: TGTGCCAGCAGCTCTCAATGGGGGGACACTGAAGCTTTCTTT.

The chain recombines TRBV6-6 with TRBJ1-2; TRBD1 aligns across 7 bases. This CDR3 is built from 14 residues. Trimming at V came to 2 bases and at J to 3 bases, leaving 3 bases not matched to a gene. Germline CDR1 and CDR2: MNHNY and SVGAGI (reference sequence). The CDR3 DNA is TGTGCCAGCAGTTACCCCGGACAGGACTATGGCTACACCTTC. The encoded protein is CASSYPGQDYGYTF.

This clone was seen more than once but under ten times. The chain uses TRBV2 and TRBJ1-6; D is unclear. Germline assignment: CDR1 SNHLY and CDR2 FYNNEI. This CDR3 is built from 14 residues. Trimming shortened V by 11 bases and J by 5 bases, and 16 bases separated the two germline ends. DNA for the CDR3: TGTGCCGGCCAGGCGGGCTTGAATAATTCACCCCTCCACTTT. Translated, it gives CAGQAGLNNSPLHF.

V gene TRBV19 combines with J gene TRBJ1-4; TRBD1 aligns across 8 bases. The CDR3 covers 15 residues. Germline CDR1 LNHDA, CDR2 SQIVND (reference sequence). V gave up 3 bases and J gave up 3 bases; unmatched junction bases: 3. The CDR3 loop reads CASSMGTGPNEKLFF. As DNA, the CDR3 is TGTGCCAGTAGTATGGGGACAGGTCCTAATGAAAAACTGTTTTTT.

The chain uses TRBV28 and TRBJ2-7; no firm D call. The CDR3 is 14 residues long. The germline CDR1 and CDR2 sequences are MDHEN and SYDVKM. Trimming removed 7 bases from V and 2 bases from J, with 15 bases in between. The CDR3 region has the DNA TGTGCCAGCACCCTTTCATCACAAGCCTACGAGCAGTACTTC. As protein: CASTLSSQAYEQYF.

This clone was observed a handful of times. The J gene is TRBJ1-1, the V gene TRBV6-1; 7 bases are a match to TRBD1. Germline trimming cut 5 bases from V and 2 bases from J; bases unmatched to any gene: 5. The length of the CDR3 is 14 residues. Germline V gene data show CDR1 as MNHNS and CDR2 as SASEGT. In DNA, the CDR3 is TGTGCCAGCAGTCTCAACAGGGGAAACACTGAAGCTTTCTTT. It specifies CASSLNRGNTEAFF.

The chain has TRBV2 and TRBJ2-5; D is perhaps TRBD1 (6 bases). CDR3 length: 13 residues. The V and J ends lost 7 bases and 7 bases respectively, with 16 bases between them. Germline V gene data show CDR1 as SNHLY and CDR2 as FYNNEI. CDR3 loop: CASTHREMGTQYF. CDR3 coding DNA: TGTGCCAGCACCCACAGGGAGATGGGGACCCAGTACTTC.

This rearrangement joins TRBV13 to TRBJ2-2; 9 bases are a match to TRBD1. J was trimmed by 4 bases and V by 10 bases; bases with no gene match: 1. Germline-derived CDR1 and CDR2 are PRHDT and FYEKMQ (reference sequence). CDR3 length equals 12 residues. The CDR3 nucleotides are TGTGCCACGACAGGGGGCACCGGGGAGCTGTTTTTT. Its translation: CATTGGTGELFF.

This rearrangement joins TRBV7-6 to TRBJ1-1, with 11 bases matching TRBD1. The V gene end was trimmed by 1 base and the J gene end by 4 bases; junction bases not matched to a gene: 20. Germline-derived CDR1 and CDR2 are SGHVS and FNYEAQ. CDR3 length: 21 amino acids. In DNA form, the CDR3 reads TGTGCCAGCAGCTTAGTGTCCTTTAATTCTGGACAGGGGGCATGGAGCACTGAAGCTTTCTTT. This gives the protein CASSLVSFNSGQGAWSTEAFF.

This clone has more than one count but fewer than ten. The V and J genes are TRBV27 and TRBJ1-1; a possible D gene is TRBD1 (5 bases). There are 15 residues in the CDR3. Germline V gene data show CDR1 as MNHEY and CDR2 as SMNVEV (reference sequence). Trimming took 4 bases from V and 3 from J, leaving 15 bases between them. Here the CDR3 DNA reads TGTGCCAGCAGTTCATCAGGGAGTTGGGACACTGAAGCTTTCTTT. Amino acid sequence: CASSSSGSWDTEAFF.

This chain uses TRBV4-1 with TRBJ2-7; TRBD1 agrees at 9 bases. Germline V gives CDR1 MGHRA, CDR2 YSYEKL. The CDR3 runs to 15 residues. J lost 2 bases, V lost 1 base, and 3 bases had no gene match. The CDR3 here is CASSQGTGGTYEQYF. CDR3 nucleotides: TGCGCCAGCAGCCAAGGCACAGGGGGCACCTACGAGCAGTACTTC.